This is a list of T cell receptor beta chains from one sample in a study of CD8+CD57+ T cells in acquired aplastic anemia. Using its own MiXCR run on the reads, TCRdb lists one record per CDR3 protein. The sample lists some 170,000 distinct CDR3 sequences; roughly 43% were seen once. Sequenced input: sorted CD4+, CD8+, or CD8+CD57+ T cells (not recorded which) from PBMCs. The receptors were gathered from a human donor with aplastic anemia. The CDR3 runs from the conserved cysteine through the conserved F or W. A D gene is named only where the DNA matches it firmly. Size is omitted from some rows. Given values are once, few, many or a class for expanded clones.

d_call,v_call,clone_size,j_call,cdr3_aa,cdr3_nt
-,TRBV29-1,-,TRBJ1-2,CSVEFPGDYGYTF,TGCAGCGTTGAATTTCCAGGGGACTATGGCTACACCTTC
TRBD1,TRBV20-1,-,TRBJ1-6,CSARGTPWRTGRWENNSPLHF,TGCAGTGCTAGAGGGACCCCTTGGCGGACAGGCCGTTGGGAAAATAATTCACCCCTCCACTTT
-,TRBV4-1,-,TRBJ2-7,CASSQGQATHYEQYF,TGCGCCAGCAGCCAAGGGCAGGCAACCCACTACGAGCAGTACTTC
-,TRBV20-1,-,TRBJ1-6,CSARKDGSYNSPLHF,TGCAGTGCTAGAAAAGACGGCTCCTATAATTCACCCCTCCACTTT
-,TRBV4-1,many,TRBJ1-2,CASSQKTVEYGYTF,TGCGCCAGCAGCCAGAAGACAGTAGAATATGGCTACACCTTC
-,TRBV10-1,many,TRBJ2-2,CASLRDLNTGELFF,TGCGCCAGCCTTCGGGATCTCAACACCGGGGAGCTGTTTTTT
TRBD2,TRBV7-9,-,TRBJ2-7,CASSGRGSSYEQYF,TGTGCCAGCAGTGGACGCGGGAGCTCCTACGAGCAGTACTTC
TRBD1,TRBV7-9,many,TRBJ1-2,CASSLNRGLPYGYTF,TGTGCCAGCAGCTTAAACAGGGGACTTCCTTATGGCTACACCTTC
-,TRBV12-3/TRBV12-4,many,TRBJ2-1,CASSLGPGRKFF,TGTGCCAGCAGTTTAGGGCCAGGGAGGAAATTCTTC
TRBD1,TRBV25-1,-,TRBJ2-1,CASSEPGTGIDNEQFF,TGTGCCAGCAGTGAACCCGGGACAGGGATTGACAATGAGCAGTTCTTC
TRBD1,TRBV5-4,many,TRBJ1-4,CASSLDRGQEKLFF,TGTGCCAGCAGCTTGGACAGGGGGCAAGAAAAACTGTTTTTT
-,TRBV3-1,many,TRBJ1-6,CASSQADSPLHF,TGTGCCAGCAGCCAAGCCGACTCACCCCTCCACTTT
-,TRBV5-1,many,TRBJ2-3,CASSLNTGATDTQYF,TGCGCCAGCAGCTTGAACACGGGGGCAACAGATACGCAGTATTTT
-,TRBV5-5,-,TRBJ2-7,CASSLTVSSYEQYF,TGTGCCAGCAGCTTGACGGTGAGCTCCTACGAGCAGTACTTC
-,TRBV20-1,-,TRBJ2-7,CSARQATYEQYF,TGCAGTGCTAGACAGGCGACCTACGAGCAGTACTTC
TRBD2,TRBV12-3/TRBV12-4,-,TRBJ2-1,CASSSSGGAGDEQFF,TGTGCCAGCAGTTCGAGCGGGGGGGCCGGCGATGAGCAGTTCTTC
TRBD1,TRBV20-1,-,TRBJ2-4,CSVETDRGNIQYF,TGCAGTGTTGAGACTGACAGGGGGAACATTCAGTACTTC
TRBD1,TRBV2,-,TRBJ2-3,CASSSGTGIDTQYF,TGTGCCAGCAGTTCCGGGACAGGGATAGATACGCAGTATTTT
-,TRBV11-1,many,TRBJ1-2,CASSPKGGNGYTF,TGTGCCAGCAGCCCCAAAGGAGGGAATGGCTACACCTTC
TRBD1,TRBV25-1,-,TRBJ1-1,CASMSGGVTEAFF,TGTGCCAGCATGTCAGGGGGAGTCACTGAAGCTTTCTTT
-,TRBV2,many,TRBJ2-7,CASGPSGLFGRQYF,TGTGCCAGCGGGCCCTCGGGACTCTTCGGGAGGCAGTACTTC
TRBD1,TRBV2,few,TRBJ1-1,CASRRDREAFF,TGTGCCAGCAGGCGGGACAGAGAAGCTTTCTTT
-,TRBV29-1,-,TRBJ2-2,CSVAGTGELFF,TGCAGCGTAGCCGGGACCGGGGAGCTGTTTTTT
-,TRBV25-1,once,TRBJ2-6,CASSYSSSALLGSGANVLTF,TGTGCCAGCAGTTACTCGAGCTCGGCTCTCCTCGGCTCTGGGGCCAACGTCCTGACTTTC
TRBD1,TRBV20-1,-,TRBJ1-1,CSASLTGTEAFF,TGCAGTGCTTCCCTGACAGGGACTGAAGCTTTCTTT
TRBD1,TRBV24-1,few,TRBJ1-2,CATSDMGTAYGYTF,TGTGCCACCAGTGATATGGGGACAGCTTATGGCTACACCTTC
-,TRBV13,-,TRBJ1-1,CASSSQGGVRNTEAFF,TGTGCCAGCAGCTCACAGGGAGGGGTTAGAAACACTGAAGCTTTCTTT
-,TRBV4-1,many,TRBJ1-6,CASSPRPGVNSPLHF,TGCGCCAGCAGCCCGCGTCCGGGAGTTAATTCACCCCTCCACTTT
-,TRBV7-2,few,TRBJ1-3,CASRSSASGNTIYF,TGTGCCAGCCGATCGAGTGCCTCTGGAAACACCATATATTTT
-,TRBV19,many,TRBJ2-7,CASSIRVGYEQYF,TGTGCCAGTAGTATTAGGGTTGGCTACGAGCAGTACTTC
TRBD1,TRBV4-2,many,TRBJ2-7,CASSQGQGGPYEQYF,TGTGCCAGCAGCCAGGGACAGGGCGGGCCCTACGAGCAGTACTTC
TRBD2,TRBV12-3/TRBV12-4,many,TRBJ2-3,CASIPRPGLAADTQYF,TGTGCCAGCATTCCTCGACCGGGACTAGCCGCAGATACGCAGTATTTT
-,TRBV15,many,TRBJ2-2,CATSRDLRPGAGELFF,TGTGCCACCAGCAGAGATCTTAGGCCCGGGGCCGGGGAGCTGTTTTTT
-,TRBV5-8,many,TRBJ2-7,CASSLVRGIYEQYF,TGTGCCAGCAGCTTGGTTAGGGGGATTTACGAGCAGTACTTC
TRBD1,TRBV5-1,many,TRBJ1-6,CASSSEGAKNSPLHF,TGCGCCAGCAGCTCCGAGGGGGCGAAAAACTCACCCCTCCACTTT
-,TRBV7-9,once,TRBJ2-7,CASSLSRGHYEQYF,TGTGCCAGCAGCTTATCCCGCGGACACTACGAGCAGTACTTC
-,TRBV20-1,many,TRBJ1-2,CSARDSRGPHGYTF,TGCAGTGCTAGAGATTCCAGGGGACCCCATGGCTACACCTTC
-,TRBV2,-,TRBJ2-7,CASSDSDEQYF,TGTGCCAGCAGCGACAGCGACGAGCAGTACTTC
-,TRBV15,-,TRBJ1-6,CATSSPAWESPLHF,TGTGCCACCAGCAGCCCCGCCTGGGAGTCACCCCTCCACTTT
-,TRBV4-1,-,TRBJ2-7,CASSSQAYEQYF,TGCGCCAGCAGCTCACAGGCCTACGAGCAGTACTTC
-,TRBV25-1,-,TRBJ1-1,CASSEPLATEAFF,TGTGCCAGCAGTGAACCCCTGGCGACTGAAGCTTTCTTT
-,TRBV7-3,-,TRBJ1-1,CASSLGTMAEAFF,TGTGCCAGCAGCTTGGGGACGATGGCTGAAGCTTTCTTT
-,TRBV10-3,-,TRBJ2-2,CAIEGNTGEMFF,TGTGCCATCGAGGGAAACACCGGGGAGATGTTTTTT
-,TRBV24-1,-,TRBJ1-2,CATSEDGRYGYTF,TGTGCCACCAGTGAGGACGGACGATATGGCTACACCTTC